This paragraph reports one T cell receptor beta chain. Its target antigen remains unknown. The input lacks base qualities; no much larger clone sits a single base away. This sample was included in a study of T cell repertoires in cytomegalovirus infection (dated by TCRdb to the late 2010s). General notes on the study: Alongside well-studied HLA-B-restricted epitopes, the peptide stimulations were aimed at recently identified HLA-C-restricted CMV epitopes, whose presentation resists viral immunomodulation. Because public TCR beta signatures pointed to carriage of CMV infection together with the matching HLA type, the HLA type of each donor mattered for the analysis.

The sample's treatment or condition label is to be understood as: in vitro stimulation with specific CMV peptide epitopes to enrich CMV-specific T cells. The germline V gene yields KGHSH for CDR1 and LQKENI for CDR2. The cysteine opens and the phenylalanine closes a CDR3 of 16 amino acids. Just CDR3 DNA is preserved here, 48 bases in frame from base 1. V drops 0 bases and J drops 4 bases, leaving 15 bases in between. Here is what the overall study found, with its caveats: Carriers of CMV infection plus the relevant HLA type were discriminated by the cumulative frequency of public TCR beta family members in the study cohort and in an independent roughly 340-donor cohort. The ex vivo response was dominated by HLA-C-restricted CMV-specific TCR beta clonotypes, which also provided the single most frequent clonotype in two of eight donors.

Reads for this sample came from an Illumina HiSeq 1500. TCRdb's own reprocessing of the public reads used fastp at Q25 and MiXCR and kept productive beta chains. CDR3 protein duplicates are merged, each entry listing the most common genes and DNA. Within this sample are hundreds of thousands of distinct CDR3 sequences, with 30% to 35% of them counted one time only. 18% of the sample comes from the top ten. This TCR was sampled from a human donor in good health (CMV status not recorded). Some clones in this sample may be carry-over from other donors' samples. This sequence uses TRBV18 and TRBJ1-2; possibly the D gene is TRBD1, per 6 matching bases. The sample was cultured PBMCs, taken from culture after CMV antigen stimulation. The DNA is as follows: TGTGCCAGCTCACCACCGCGGGTGGACAGAGGCTATGGCTACACCTTC. Its protein is CASSPPRVDRGYGYTF.